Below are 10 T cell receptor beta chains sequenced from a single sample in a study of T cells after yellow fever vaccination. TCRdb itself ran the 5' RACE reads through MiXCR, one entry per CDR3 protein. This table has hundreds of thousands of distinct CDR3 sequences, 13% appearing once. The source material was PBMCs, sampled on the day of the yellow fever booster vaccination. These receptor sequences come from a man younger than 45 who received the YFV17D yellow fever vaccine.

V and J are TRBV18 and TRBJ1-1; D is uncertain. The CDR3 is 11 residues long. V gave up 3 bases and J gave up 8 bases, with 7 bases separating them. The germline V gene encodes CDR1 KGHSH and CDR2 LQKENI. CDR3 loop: CASSPGHEAFF. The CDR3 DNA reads TGTGCCAGCTCACCGGGCCACGAAGCTTTCTTT.

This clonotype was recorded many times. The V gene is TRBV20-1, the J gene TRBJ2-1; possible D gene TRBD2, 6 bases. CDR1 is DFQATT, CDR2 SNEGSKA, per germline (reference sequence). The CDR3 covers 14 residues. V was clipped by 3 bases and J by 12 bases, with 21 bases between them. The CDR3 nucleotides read TGCAGTGCTAGTGGGTCGGCGGGATCCCGCGGGCAGTTCTTC. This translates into CSASGSAGSRGQFF.

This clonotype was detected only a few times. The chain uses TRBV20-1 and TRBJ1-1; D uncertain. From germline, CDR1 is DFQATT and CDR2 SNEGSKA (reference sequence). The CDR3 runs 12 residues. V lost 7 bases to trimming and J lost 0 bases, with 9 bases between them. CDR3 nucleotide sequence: TGCAGTGTGGGGATGTTGAACACTGAAGCTTTCTTT. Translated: CSVGMLNTEAFF.

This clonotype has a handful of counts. CDR3 sequence reads: CASSRGQNYGYTF. In nucleotides, the CDR3 is TGTGCCAGCAGCCGAGGACAAAACTATGGCTACACCTTC. The chain carries TRBV7-9 and TRBJ1-2; a weak D match, TRBD1 (5 bases). The V gene's germline CDR1 is SEHNR and CDR2 FQNEAQ (reference sequence). This CDR3 region has 13 residues. Trimming cost V 5 bases and J 2 bases, with 9 bases left between them. The complete variable domain, with remaining parts taken from reference TRBV7-9 and TRBJ1-2, reads DTGVSQNPRHKITKRGQNVTFRCDPISEHNRLYWYRQTLGQGPEFLTYFQNEAQLEKSRLLSDRFSAERPKGSFSTLEIQRTEQGDSAMYLCASSRGQNYGYTFGSGTRLTVV.

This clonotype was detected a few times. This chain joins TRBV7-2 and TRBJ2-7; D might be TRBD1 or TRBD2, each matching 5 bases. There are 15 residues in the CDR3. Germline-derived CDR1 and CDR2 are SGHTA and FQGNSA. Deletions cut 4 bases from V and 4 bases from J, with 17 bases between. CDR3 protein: CASSSQGSGFYEQYF. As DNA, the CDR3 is TGTGCCAGCAGCTCCCAGGGTTCGGGATTTTACGAGCAGTACTTC.

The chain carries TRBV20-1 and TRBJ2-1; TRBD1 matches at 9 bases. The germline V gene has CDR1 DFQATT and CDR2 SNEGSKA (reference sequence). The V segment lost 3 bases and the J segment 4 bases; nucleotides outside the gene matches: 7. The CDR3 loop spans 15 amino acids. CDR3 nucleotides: TGCAGTGCTAGTAGGGGGACAGGGAGTTACAATGAGCAGTTCTTC. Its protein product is CSASRGTGSYNEQFF.

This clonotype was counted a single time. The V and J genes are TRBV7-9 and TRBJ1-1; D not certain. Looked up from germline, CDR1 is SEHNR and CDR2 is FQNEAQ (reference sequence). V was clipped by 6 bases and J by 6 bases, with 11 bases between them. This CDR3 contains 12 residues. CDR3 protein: CASSLYWAEAFF. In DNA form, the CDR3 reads TGTGCCAGCAGTCTCTATTGGGCTGAAGCTTTCTTT.

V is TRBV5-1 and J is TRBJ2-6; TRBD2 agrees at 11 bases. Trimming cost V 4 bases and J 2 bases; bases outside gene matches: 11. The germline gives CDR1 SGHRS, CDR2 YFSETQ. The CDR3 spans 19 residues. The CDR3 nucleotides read TGCGCCAGCAGCCCCGATTTACTAGCGGGAGTGACTGGGGCCAACGTCCTGACTTTC. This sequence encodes CASSPDLLAGVTGANVLTF.

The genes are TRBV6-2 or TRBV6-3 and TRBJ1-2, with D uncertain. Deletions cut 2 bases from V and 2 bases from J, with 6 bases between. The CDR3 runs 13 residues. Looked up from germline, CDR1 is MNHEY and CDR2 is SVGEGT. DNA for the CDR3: TGTGCCAGCAGTTACACAAACAACTATGGCTACACCTTC. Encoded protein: CASSYTNNYGYTF.

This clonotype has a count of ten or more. The CDR3 coding sequence is TGTGCCAGCAGCCCCAGGCTCACCGGGGAGCTGTTTTTT. This gives the protein CASSPRLTGELFF. The J gene is TRBJ2-2, the V gene TRBV6-1; D is unclear. This CDR3 has 13 amino acids. CDR1 is MNHNS and CDR2 is SASEGT in the germline V gene. The V end was cut by 6 bases, the J end by 4 bases, with 9 bases between.